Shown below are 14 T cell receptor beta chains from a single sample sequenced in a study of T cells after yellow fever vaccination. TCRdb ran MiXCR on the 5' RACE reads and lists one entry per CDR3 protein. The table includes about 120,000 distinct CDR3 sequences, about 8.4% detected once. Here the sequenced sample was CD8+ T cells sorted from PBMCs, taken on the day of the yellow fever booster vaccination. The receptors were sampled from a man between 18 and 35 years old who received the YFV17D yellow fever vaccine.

CDR3 DNA sequence: TGTGCCAGCAGCCCGGGGGGGGGCAGCCTCTATAGCAATCAGCCCCAGCATTTT. It translates to CASSPGGGSLYSNQPQHF. The chain combines TRBV11-2 with TRBJ1-5; tentative D call: TRBD1 (6 bases). The V gene's germline CDR1 is SGHAT and CDR2 FQNNGV. CDR3 length equals 18 residues. The V gene lost 5 bases and the J gene lost 0 bases, with 20 bases spanning the gap.

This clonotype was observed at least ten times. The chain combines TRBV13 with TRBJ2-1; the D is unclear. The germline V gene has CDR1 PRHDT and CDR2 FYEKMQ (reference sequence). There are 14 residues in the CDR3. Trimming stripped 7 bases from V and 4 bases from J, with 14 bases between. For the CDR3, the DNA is TGTGCCAGCACTCGGCTATCGGCGTACAATGAGCAGTTCTTC. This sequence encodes CASTRLSAYNEQFF. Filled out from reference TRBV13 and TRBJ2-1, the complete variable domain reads AAGVIQSPRHLIKEKRETATLKCYPIPRHDTVYWYQQGPGQDPQFLISFYEKMQSDKGSIPDRFSAQQFSDYHSELNMSSLELGDSALYFCASTRLSAYNEQFFGPGTRLTVL.

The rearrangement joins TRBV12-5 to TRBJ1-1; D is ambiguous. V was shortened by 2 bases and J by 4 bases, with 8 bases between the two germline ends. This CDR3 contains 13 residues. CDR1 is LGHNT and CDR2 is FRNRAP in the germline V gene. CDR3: CASGLYGSTEAFF. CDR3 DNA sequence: TGTGCTAGTGGTTTGTATGGGAGCACTGAAGCTTTCTTT.

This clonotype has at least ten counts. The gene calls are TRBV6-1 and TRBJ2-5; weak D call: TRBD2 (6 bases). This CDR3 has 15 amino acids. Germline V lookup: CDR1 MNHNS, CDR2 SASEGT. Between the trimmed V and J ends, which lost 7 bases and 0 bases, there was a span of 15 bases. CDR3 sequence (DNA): TGTGCCAGCACCACGGGGGACCCGTACCAAGAGACCCAGTACTTC. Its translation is CASTTGDPYQETQYF.

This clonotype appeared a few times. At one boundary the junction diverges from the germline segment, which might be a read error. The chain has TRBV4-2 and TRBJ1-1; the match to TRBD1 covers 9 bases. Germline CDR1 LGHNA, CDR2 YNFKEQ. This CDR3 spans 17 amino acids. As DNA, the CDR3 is TGTGCCAGCAGCCAGCCGGACAGGGGCCTAGGGAACGCTGAAGCTTTCTTT. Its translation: CASSQPDRGLGNAEAFF.

CDR3 sequence reads: CASSLTYGAGTEAFF. CDR3 coding DNA: TGTGCCAGCAGCTTAACATACGGGGCGGGCACTGAAGCTTTCTTT. The chain uses TRBV7-3 and TRBJ1-1; perhaps TRBD1 as D (5 bases). V shed 0 bases and J shed 4 bases, with 12 bases lying between them. The CDR3 totals 15 residues. Per the germline V gene, CDR1 is SGHTA and CDR2 is FQGTGA. Drawing the rest from reference TRBV7-3 and TRBJ1-1, the complete variable domain is GAGVSQTPSNKVTEKGKYVELRCDPISGHTALYWYRQSLGQGPEFLIYFQGTGAADDSGLPNDRFFAVRPEGSVSTLKIQRTERGDSAVYLCASSLTYGAGTEAFFGQGTRLTVV.

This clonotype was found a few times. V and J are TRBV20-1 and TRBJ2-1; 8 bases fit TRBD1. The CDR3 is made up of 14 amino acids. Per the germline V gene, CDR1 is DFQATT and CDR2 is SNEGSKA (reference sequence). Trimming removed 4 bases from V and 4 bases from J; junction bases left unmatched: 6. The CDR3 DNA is TGCAGTGCTATACCGGGACAGGCATACAATGAGCAGTTCTTC. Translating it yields CSAIPGQAYNEQFF.

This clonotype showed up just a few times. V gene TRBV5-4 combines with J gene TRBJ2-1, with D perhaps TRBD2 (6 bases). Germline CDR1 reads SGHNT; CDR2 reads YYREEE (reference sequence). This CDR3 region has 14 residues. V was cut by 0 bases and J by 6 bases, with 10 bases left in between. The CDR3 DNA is TGTGCCAGCAGCTTGGCACTAGCTCCCAATGAGCAGTTCTTC. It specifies CASSLALAPNEQFF.

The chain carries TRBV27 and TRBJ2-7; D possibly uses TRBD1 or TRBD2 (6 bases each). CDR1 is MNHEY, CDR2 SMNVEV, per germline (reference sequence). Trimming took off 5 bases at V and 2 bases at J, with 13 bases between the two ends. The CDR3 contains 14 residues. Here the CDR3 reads CASSPGAAPYEQYF. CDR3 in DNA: TGTGCCAGCAGTCCGGGGGCAGCTCCCTACGAGCAGTACTTC.

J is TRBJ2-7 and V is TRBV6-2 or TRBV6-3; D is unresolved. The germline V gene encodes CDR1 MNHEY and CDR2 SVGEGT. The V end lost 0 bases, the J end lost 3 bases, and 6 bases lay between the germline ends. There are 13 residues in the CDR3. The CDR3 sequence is CASSYSANYEQYV. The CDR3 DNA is TGTGCCAGCAGTTACTCAGCGAACTACGAGCAGTACGTC.

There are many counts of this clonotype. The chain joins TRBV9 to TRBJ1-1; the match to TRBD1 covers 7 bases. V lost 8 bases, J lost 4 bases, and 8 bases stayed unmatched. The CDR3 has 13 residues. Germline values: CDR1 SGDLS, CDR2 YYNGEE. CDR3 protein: CASSVGGRTEAFF. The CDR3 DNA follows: TGTGCCAGTAGTGTAGGGGGCCGCACTGAAGCTTTCTTT.

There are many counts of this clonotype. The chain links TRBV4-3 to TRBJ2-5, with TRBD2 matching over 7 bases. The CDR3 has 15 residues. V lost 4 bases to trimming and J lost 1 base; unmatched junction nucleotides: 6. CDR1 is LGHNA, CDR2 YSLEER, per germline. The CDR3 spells CASSRSAGSQETQYF. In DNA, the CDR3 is TGCGCCAGCAGCCGATCAGCGGGGAGCCAAGAGACCCAGTACTTC.

CDR3 sequence: CSAGTLARDRGSYEQYF. CDR3 nucleotides: TGCAGTGCCGGTACCTTAGCCCGGGACAGGGGCTCCTACGAGCAGTACTTC. This sequence joins TRBV20-1 and TRBJ2-7, with 10 bases that match TRBD1. J gave up 0 bases and V 6 bases, and 14 bases lay outside the gene matches. The CDR3 has 17 amino acids. Germline values: CDR1 DFQATT, CDR2 SNEGSKA (reference sequence).

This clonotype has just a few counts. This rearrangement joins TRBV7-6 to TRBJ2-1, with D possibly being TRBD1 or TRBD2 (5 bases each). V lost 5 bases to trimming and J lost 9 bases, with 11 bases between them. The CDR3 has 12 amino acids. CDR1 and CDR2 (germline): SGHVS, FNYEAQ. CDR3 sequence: CASSQRGREQFF. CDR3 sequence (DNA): TGTGCCAGCAGCCAGAGGGGCCGTGAGCAGTTCTTC. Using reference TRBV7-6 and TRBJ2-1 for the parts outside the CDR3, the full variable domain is GAGVSQSPRYKVTKRGQDVALRCDPISGHVSLYWYRQALGQGPEFLTYFNYEAQQDKSGLPNDRFSAERPEGSISTLTIQRTEQRDSAMYRCASSQRGREQFFGPGTRLTVL.